A selection of T cell receptor beta chains follows, all from one sample in a study of regulatory T cells in long-lasting Graves disease. From the multiplex PCR reads, TCRdb called clonotypes with MiXCR, one entry per CDR3 protein. The data show about 620,000 distinct CDR3 sequences, roughly 15% seen once. The same sample was also studied in work on T cells in Graves' hyperthyroidism and ophthalmopathy.

Source: peripheral blood mononuclear cells (PBMCs), taken at new diagnosis, from a patient treated with antithyroid drugs. Source of these receptors: a woman younger than 45 with Graves disease. CDR3s include the opening cysteine and the closing phenylalanine or tryptophan. D genes are given only for firm matches. Clone size, where shown, is once, few, many, or a class for clones that have expanded.

clone_size: few
v_call: TRBV27
d_call: NA
cdr3_length: 13
j_call: TRBJ2-2
cdr3_nt: TGTGCCAGCAGTTTCGGTCGCCACGGGGAGCTGTTTTTT
cdr3_aa: CASSFGRHGELFF

clone_size: few
v_call: TRBV19
d_call: TRBD1
cdr3_length: 15
j_call: TRBJ1-1
cdr3_nt: TGTGCCAGTAGTAGACCGGGACAGGGGGCTACTGAAGCTTTCTTT
cdr3_aa: CASSRPGQGATEAFF

clone_size: few
v_call: TRBV7-2
d_call: TRBD2
cdr3_length: 16
j_call: TRBJ2-7
cdr3_nt: TGTGCCAGCAGCTCAGGACCTAGCGGGAGCTCTTTCGAGCAGTACTTC
cdr3_aa: CASSSGPSGSSFEQYF

clone_size: NA
v_call: TRBV20-1
d_call: NA
cdr3_length: 13
j_call: TRBJ2-7
cdr3_nt: TGCAGTGCTCGACGGGCCTCCTCCTACGAGCAGTACTTC
cdr3_aa: CSARRASSYEQYF

clone_size: NA
v_call: TRBV5-5
d_call: TRBD1
cdr3_length: 22
j_call: TRBJ2-2
cdr3_nt: TGTGCCAGCAGCATTCAACCTTCGTATCCGGGACAGGGTCTATTAGGTACCGGGGAGCTGTTTTTT
cdr3_aa: CASSIQPSYPGQGLLGTGELFF

clone_size: NA
v_call: TRBV19
d_call: NA
cdr3_length: 13
j_call: TRBJ2-6
cdr3_nt: TGTGCCAGTACTGGGTCTGGGGCCAACGTCCTGACTTTC
cdr3_aa: CASTGSGANVLTF

clone_size: few
v_call: TRBV12-3/TRBV12-4
d_call: TRBD2
cdr3_length: 16
j_call: TRBJ2-5
cdr3_nt: TGTGCCAGCAGTTTCTTACCGGCGGGGGTGGATGAGACCCAGTACTTC
cdr3_aa: CASSFLPAGVDETQYF

clone_size: NA
v_call: TRBV28
d_call: NA
cdr3_length: 16
j_call: TRBJ1-4
cdr3_nt: TGTGCCAGCAGTTTTGGTGGGGCGGTGGGGGGTGAAAAACTGTTTTTT
cdr3_aa: CASSFGGAVGGEKLFF

clone_size: few
v_call: TRBV7-2
d_call: TRBD1
cdr3_length: 13
j_call: TRBJ1-1
cdr3_nt: TGTGCCAGCAGCTACCGGGACAGGGGGCCAGCTTTCTTT
cdr3_aa: CASSYRDRGPAFF

clone_size: many
v_call: TRBV11-2
d_call: NA
cdr3_length: 12
j_call: TRBJ2-1
cdr3_nt: TGTGCCAGCAGCCCCCGGGATGGTGAGCAGTTCTTC
cdr3_aa: CASSPRDGEQFF

clone_size: NA
v_call: TRBV27
d_call: NA
cdr3_length: 13
j_call: TRBJ2-7
cdr3_nt: TGTGCCAGCAGCAGGGTGGGGGACTACGAGCAGTACTTC
cdr3_aa: CASSRVGDYEQYF

clone_size: many
v_call: TRBV28
d_call: TRBD1
cdr3_length: 13
j_call: TRBJ1-4
cdr3_nt: TGTGCCAGCACCGACAGGGGAACTGAAAAACTGTTTTTT
cdr3_aa: CASTDRGTEKLFF

clone_size: many
v_call: TRBV12-3/TRBV12-4
d_call: NA
cdr3_length: 12
j_call: TRBJ2-3
cdr3_nt: TGTGCCAGCAGAGAGGTGACAGATACGCAGTATTTT
cdr3_aa: CASREVTDTQYF

clone_size: few
v_call: TRBV28
d_call: NA
cdr3_length: 15
j_call: TRBJ2-7
cdr3_nt: TGTGCCAGCAGTTTACCTGGACAGACGACCCACGAGCAGTACTTC
cdr3_aa: CASSLPGQTTHEQYF

clone_size: few
v_call: TRBV27
d_call: NA
cdr3_length: 14
j_call: TRBJ2-7
cdr3_nt: TGTGCCAGCAGTTTAATCGGCGGCGCTGACGAGCAGTACTTC
cdr3_aa: CASSLIGGADEQYF

clone_size: many
v_call: TRBV28
d_call: NA
cdr3_length: 14
j_call: TRBJ1-4
cdr3_nt: TGTGCCAGCACCACCGGGGGTCCGAATGAAAAACTGTTTTTT
cdr3_aa: CASTTGGPNEKLFF

clone_size: many
v_call: TRBV24-1
d_call: NA
cdr3_length: 13
j_call: TRBJ2-3
cdr3_nt: TGTGCCACCAGATCTAGCGGCACAGATACGCAGTATTTT
cdr3_aa: CATRSSGTDTQYF

clone_size: few
v_call: TRBV28
d_call: TRBD1
cdr3_length: 15
j_call: TRBJ2-7
cdr3_nt: TGTGCCAGCAGTTCGATACGGGACAGGGTCGGCGAGCAGTACTTC
cdr3_aa: CASSSIRDRVGEQYF

clone_size: many
v_call: TRBV20-1
d_call: NA
cdr3_length: 15
j_call: TRBJ2-5
cdr3_nt: TGCAGTGCTCAAGATAGCGAGATGGGTGGAGAGACCCAGTACTTC
cdr3_aa: CSAQDSEMGGETQYF

clone_size: few
v_call: TRBV19
d_call: TRBD2
cdr3_length: 16
j_call: TRBJ2-5
cdr3_nt: TGTGCCAGTAGTACTGGACTAGCGGGAGGTGGGGAGACCCAGTACTTC
cdr3_aa: CASSTGLAGGGETQYF

clone_size: NA
v_call: TRBV24-1
d_call: NA
cdr3_length: 14
j_call: TRBJ2-3
cdr3_nt: TGTGCCACCGGGGGAAGGGATTTCACAGATACGCAGTATTTT
cdr3_aa: CATGGRDFTDTQYF

clone_size: many
v_call: TRBV7-2
d_call: TRBD1
cdr3_length: 16
j_call: TRBJ2-1
cdr3_nt: TGTGCCAGCAGCGCGAGCAGGGGGCGCAACCACAATGAGCAGTTCTTC
cdr3_aa: CASSASRGRNHNEQFF

clone_size: many
v_call: TRBV29-1
d_call: TRBD1
cdr3_length: 12
j_call: TRBJ1-1
cdr3_nt: TGCAGCGTTAACGACAGGGACACTGAAGCTTTCTTT
cdr3_aa: CSVNDRDTEAFF

clone_size: NA
v_call: TRBV7-6
d_call: NA
cdr3_length: 16
j_call: TRBJ2-1
cdr3_nt: TGTGCCAGCAGCCCCCCATTGGGGGCCGCCTACAATGAGCAGTTCTTC
cdr3_aa: CASSPPLGAAYNEQFF

clone_size: many
v_call: TRBV24-1
d_call: NA
cdr3_length: 13
j_call: TRBJ1-5
cdr3_nt: TGTGCCACCAGTGACGGCGGAAATCAGCCCCAGCATTTT
cdr3_aa: CATSDGGNQPQHF

clone_size: many
v_call: TRBV7-2
d_call: TRBD2
cdr3_length: 17
j_call: TRBJ2-7
cdr3_nt: TGTGCCAGCAGCCGAATGGGTGGGGTTAGCGGGAGAAACGAGCAGTACTTC
cdr3_aa: CASSRMGGVSGRNEQYF

clone_size: few
v_call: TRBV7-6
d_call: NA
cdr3_length: 15
j_call: TRBJ2-3
cdr3_nt: TGTGCCAGCAGCTTATCGGTGGCCGGAACAGATACGCAGTATTTT
cdr3_aa: CASSLSVAGTDTQYF

clone_size: few
v_call: TRBV28
d_call: TRBD1
cdr3_length: 13
j_call: TRBJ2-5
cdr3_nt: TGTGCCAGCGTTGGACAGGGCGGTGAGACCCAGTACTTC
cdr3_aa: CASVGQGGETQYF

clone_size: NA
v_call: TRBV6-1
d_call: TRBD1
cdr3_length: 15
j_call: TRBJ2-5
cdr3_nt: TGTGCCAGCAGTCCCGGGTCAGGGGGCTGGGAGACCCAGTACTTC
cdr3_aa: CASSPGSGGWETQYF

clone_size: many
v_call: TRBV27
d_call: TRBD1
cdr3_length: 14
j_call: TRBJ1-2
cdr3_nt: TGTGCCAGCTCACCCGACAGGGTCAACTATGGCTACACCTTC
cdr3_aa: CASSPDRVNYGYTF

clone_size: many
v_call: TRBV27
d_call: NA
cdr3_length: 12
j_call: TRBJ1-2
cdr3_nt: TGTGCCAGCAGTTCAGGAAGTAAATCCTACACCTTC
cdr3_aa: CASSSGSKSYTF

clone_size: NA
v_call: TRBV5-1
d_call: NA
cdr3_length: 15
j_call: TRBJ1-4
cdr3_nt: TGCGCCAGCAGCTTTGGTCCAGGGGCGAATGAAAAACTGTTTTTT
cdr3_aa: CASSFGPGANEKLFF

clone_size: many
v_call: TRBV27
d_call: NA
cdr3_length: 15
j_call: TRBJ2-7
cdr3_nt: TGTGCCAGCAGTAGAGACAAGGCCGATTCCTACGAGCAGTACTTC
cdr3_aa: CASSRDKADSYEQYF

clone_size: NA
v_call: TRBV5-1
d_call: TRBD1
cdr3_length: 14
j_call: TRBJ2-1
cdr3_nt: TGCGCCAGCAGCTTGTATGGGACAGCGAATGAGCAGTTCTTC
cdr3_aa: CASSLYGTANEQFF

clone_size: few
v_call: TRBV25-1
d_call: NA
cdr3_length: 14
j_call: TRBJ1-4
cdr3_nt: TGTGCCAGCAGTGAATTTGGGGATAATGAAAAACTGTTTTTT
cdr3_aa: CASSEFGDNEKLFF

clone_size: NA
v_call: TRBV11-2
d_call: NA
cdr3_length: 19
j_call: TRBJ1-1
cdr3_nt: TGTGCCGGCAGCTTTGGTCGAGTGGACGCTCTGGGTGAAAACACTGAAGCTTTCTTT
cdr3_aa: CAGSFGRVDALGENTEAFF

clone_size: few
v_call: TRBV12-3/TRBV12-4
d_call: TRBD2
cdr3_length: 15
j_call: TRBJ2-7
cdr3_nt: TGTGCCAGCGCCCTTCTTAGCGGGAAGTTTTACGAGCAGTACTTC
cdr3_aa: CASALLSGKFYEQYF

clone_size: many
v_call: TRBV12-3/TRBV12-4
d_call: NA
cdr3_length: 12
j_call: TRBJ1-5
cdr3_nt: TGTGCCAGCAGTCGAATTCATCAGCCCCAGCATTTT
cdr3_aa: CASSRIHQPQHF

clone_size: NA
v_call: TRBV6-1
d_call: TRBD1
cdr3_length: 13
j_call: TRBJ1-2
cdr3_nt: TGTGCCGGCACTGGACAGGGGATCCCTGGCTACACCTTC
cdr3_aa: CAGTGQGIPGYTF

clone_size: NA
v_call: TRBV14
d_call: TRBD1
cdr3_length: 15
j_call: TRBJ2-3
cdr3_nt: TGTGCCAGCAGGCTCACGGGACAGAGCACAGATACGCAGTATTTT
cdr3_aa: CASRLTGQSTDTQYF